Included here is one TCR beta chain sequence, with context. Its matching antigen is unknown. These data are taken from a study of cytomegalovirus exposure and HLA in healthy donors. Study-wide results and caveats: An analysis that was carried out later associated fewer than 20,000 TCR beta sequences with HLA alleles at 0.05 false discovery rate.

CDR1 and CDR2 from the germline V gene are SGHRS and YFSETQ. CDR3 size: 16 residues. The V segment lost 0 bases and the J segment 5 bases; nucleotides outside the gene matches: 5. The study ran its PCR with 60 Vbeta and 13 Jbeta primers. Some clones are missing from TCRdb's copy, which holds only in-frame ones; the method was immunoSEQ multiplex PCR. The top ten hold roughly 1.8% of the sample, which has some 120,000 clones, roughly 86% seen once. The sample consisted of PBMCs. The TCR originated in a man aged 18 to 30 in good health and CMV-seronegative. The chain uses TRBV5-1 and TRBJ1-6; TRBD1 aligns across 7 bases. The DNA of the CDR3 is TGCGCCAGCAGCTTGGTCCCGGGACAGAATAATTCACCCCTCCACTTT. This sequence encodes CASSLVPGQNNSPLHF. The full variable domain, completed using reference TRBV5-1 and TRBJ1-6, is KAGVTQTPRYLIKTRGQQVTLSCSPISGHRSVSWYQQTPGQGLQFLFEYFSETQRNKGNFPGRFSGRQFSNSRSEMNVSTLELGDSALYLCASSLVPGQNNSPLHFGNGTRLTVT.